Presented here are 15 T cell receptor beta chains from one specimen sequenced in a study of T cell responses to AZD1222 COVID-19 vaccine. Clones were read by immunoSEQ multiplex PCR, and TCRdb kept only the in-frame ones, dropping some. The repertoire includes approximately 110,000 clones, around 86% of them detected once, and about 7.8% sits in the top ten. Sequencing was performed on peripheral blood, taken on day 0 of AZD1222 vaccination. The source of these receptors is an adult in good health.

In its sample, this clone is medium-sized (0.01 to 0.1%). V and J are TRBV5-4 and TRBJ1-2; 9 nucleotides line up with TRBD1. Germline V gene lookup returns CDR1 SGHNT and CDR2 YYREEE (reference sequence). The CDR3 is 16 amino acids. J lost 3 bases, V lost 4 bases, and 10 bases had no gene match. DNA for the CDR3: TGTGCCAGCAGCCCCACTTCGACAGGGGGTTACTATGGCTACACCTTC. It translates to CASSPTSTGGYYGYTF.

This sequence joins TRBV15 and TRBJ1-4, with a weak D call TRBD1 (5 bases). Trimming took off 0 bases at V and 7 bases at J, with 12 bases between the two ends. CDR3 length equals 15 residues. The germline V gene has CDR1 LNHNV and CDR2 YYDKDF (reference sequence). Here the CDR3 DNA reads TGTGCCACCAGCAGAGACAGGGTTGGTGGTGAAAAACTGTTTTTT. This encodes CATSRDRVGGEKLFF. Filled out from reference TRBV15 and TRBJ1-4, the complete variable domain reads DAMVIQNPRYQVTQFGKPVTLSCSQTLNHNVMYWYQQKSSQAPKLLFHYYDKDFNNEADTPDNFQSRRPNTSFCFLDIRSPGLGDTAMYLCATSRDRVGGEKLFFGSGTQLSVL.

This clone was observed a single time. In nucleotides, the CDR3 is TGTGCCAGCAGCTTGGCAGGGGACGGCTACACCTTC. Its protein product is CASSLAGDGYTF. V usage is TRBV5-4 and J usage is TRBJ1-2; maybe TRBD1 (6 bases). There are 12 residues in the CDR3. Looked up from germline, CDR1 is SGHNT and CDR2 is YYREEE (reference sequence). Trimming removed 0 bases at V and 8 bases at J, with 8 bases between.

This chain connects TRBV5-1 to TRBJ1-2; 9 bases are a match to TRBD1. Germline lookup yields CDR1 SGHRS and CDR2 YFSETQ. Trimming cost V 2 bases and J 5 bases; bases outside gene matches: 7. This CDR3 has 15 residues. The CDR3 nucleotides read TGCGCCAGCAGCTTAGCGCCGGGACAGGGATATGGCTACACCTTC. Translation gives CASSLAPGQGYGYTF.

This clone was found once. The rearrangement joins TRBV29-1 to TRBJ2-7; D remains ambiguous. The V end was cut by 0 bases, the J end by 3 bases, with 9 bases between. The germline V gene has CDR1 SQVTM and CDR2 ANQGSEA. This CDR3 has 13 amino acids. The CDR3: CSVEEGQSYEQYF. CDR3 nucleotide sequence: TGCAGCGTTGAAGAAGGGCAGAGCTACGAGCAGTACTTC.

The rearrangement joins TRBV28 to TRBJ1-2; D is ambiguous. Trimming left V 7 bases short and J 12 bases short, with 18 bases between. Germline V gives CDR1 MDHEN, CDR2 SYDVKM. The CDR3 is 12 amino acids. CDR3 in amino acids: CASTQWSEPNTF. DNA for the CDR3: TGTGCCAGCACCCAATGGTCTGAGCCAAACACCTTC.

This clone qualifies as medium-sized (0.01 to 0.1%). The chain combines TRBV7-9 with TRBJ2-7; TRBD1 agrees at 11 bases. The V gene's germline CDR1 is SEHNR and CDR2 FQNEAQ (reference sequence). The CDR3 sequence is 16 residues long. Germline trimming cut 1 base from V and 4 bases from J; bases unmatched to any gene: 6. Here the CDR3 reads CASSLDPGQGAYEQYF. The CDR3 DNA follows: TGTGCCAGCAGCTTAGACCCCGGACAGGGGGCTTACGAGCAGTACTTC.

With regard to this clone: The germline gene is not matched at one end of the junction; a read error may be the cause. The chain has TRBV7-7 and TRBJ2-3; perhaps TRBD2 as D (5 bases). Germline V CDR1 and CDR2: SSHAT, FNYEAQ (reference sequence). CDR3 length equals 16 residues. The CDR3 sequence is CASSQLTGRGTDTQYF. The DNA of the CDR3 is TGTGCTAGCAGCCAACTTACGGGAAGGGGCACAGATACGCAGTATTTT.

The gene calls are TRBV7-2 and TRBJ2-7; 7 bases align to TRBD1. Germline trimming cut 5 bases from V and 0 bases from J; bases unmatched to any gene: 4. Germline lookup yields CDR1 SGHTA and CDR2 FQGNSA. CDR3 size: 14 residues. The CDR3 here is CASSRDRNSYEQYF. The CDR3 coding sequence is TGTGCCAGCAGCCGGGACAGAAACTCCTACGAGCAGTACTTC.

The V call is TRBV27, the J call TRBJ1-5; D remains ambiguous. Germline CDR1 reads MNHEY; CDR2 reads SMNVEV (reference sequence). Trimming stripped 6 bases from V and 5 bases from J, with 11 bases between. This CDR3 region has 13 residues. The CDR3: CASSPGWDQPQHF. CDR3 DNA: TGTGCCAGCAGCCCGGGGTGGGATCAGCCCCAGCATTTT.

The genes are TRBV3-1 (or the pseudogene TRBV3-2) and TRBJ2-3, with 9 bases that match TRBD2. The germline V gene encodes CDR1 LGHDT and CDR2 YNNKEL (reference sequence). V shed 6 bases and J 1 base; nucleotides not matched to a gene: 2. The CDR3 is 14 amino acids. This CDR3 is CASRRTSGTDTQYF. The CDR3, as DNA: TGTGCCAGCAGAAGGACTAGCGGCACAGATACGCAGTATTTT.

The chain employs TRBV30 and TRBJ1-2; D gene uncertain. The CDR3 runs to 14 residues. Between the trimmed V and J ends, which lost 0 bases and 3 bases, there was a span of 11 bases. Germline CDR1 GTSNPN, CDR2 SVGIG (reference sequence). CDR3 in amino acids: CAWSVGQFYYGYTF. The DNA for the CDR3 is TGTGCCTGGAGTGTCGGGCAGTTTTACTATGGCTACACCTTC.

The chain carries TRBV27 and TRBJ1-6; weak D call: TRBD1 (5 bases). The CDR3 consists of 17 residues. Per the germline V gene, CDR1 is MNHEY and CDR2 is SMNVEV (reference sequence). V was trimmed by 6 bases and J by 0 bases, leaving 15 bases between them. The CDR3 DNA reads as TGTGCCAGCAGGCCCCCTGGGGGGAGCTCCTATAATTCACCCCTCCACTTT. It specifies CASRPPGGSSYNSPLHF.

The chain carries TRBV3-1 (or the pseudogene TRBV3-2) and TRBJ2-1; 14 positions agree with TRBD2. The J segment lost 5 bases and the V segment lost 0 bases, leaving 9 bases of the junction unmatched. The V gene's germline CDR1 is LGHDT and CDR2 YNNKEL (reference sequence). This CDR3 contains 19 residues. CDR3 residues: CASSQDRTSGRNRNNEQFF. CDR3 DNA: TGTGCCAGCAGCCAAGACCGGACTAGCGGGAGGAACCGGAACAATGAGCAGTTCTTC.

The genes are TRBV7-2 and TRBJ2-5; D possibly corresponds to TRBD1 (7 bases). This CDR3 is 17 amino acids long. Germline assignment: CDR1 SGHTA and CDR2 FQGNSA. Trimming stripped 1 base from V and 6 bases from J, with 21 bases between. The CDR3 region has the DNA TGTGCCAGCAGCTTAGGAGGAGGGGGGACAGTGGTGAAGACCCAGTACTTC. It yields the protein CASSLGGGGTVVKTQYF. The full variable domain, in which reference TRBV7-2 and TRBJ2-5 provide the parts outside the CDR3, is GAGVSQSPSNKVTEKGKDVELRCDPISGHTALYWYRQSLGQGLEFLIYFQGNSAPDKSGLPSDRFSAERTGGSVSTLTIQRTQQEDSAVYLCASSLGGGGTVVKTQYFGPGTRLLVL.